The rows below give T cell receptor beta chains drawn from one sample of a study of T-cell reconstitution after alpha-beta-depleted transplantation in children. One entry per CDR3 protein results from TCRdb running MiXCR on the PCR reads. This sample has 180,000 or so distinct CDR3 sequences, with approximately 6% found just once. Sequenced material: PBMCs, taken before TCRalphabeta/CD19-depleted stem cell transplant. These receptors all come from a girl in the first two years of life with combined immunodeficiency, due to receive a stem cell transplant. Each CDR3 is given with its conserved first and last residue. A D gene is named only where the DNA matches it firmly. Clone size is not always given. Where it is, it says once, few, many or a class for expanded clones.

CDR3: CASSVGGVGETQYF
DNA: TGTGCCAGCAGCGTGGGGGGCGTAGGAGAGACCCAGTACTTC
D: -
J: TRBJ2-5
size: -
V: TRBV9

CDR3: CASKIGRGWNEQYF
DNA: TGTGCCAGCAAAATTGGACGGGGTTGGAACGAGCAGTACTTC
D: -
J: TRBJ2-7
size: many
V: TRBV12-3/TRBV12-4

CDR3: CASSYLGQFYEQYF
DNA: TGTGCCAGCAGTTACCTAGGACAGTTCTACGAGCAGTACTTC
D: -
J: TRBJ2-7
size: many
V: TRBV6-2/TRBV6-3

CDR3: CASTFPAYNEQFF
DNA: TGTGCCAGCACCTTTCCCGCGTACAATGAGCAGTTCTTC
D: -
J: TRBJ2-1
size: many
V: TRBV28

CDR3: CASSSYRDRANYGYTF
DNA: TGTGCCAGCAGTTCCTACCGGGACAGAGCTAACTATGGCTACACCTTC
D: TRBD1
J: TRBJ1-2
size: -
V: TRBV12-3/TRBV12-4

CDR3: CAISVGTQEQYF
DNA: TGTGCCATCAGTGTCGGGACTCAAGAGCAGTACTTC
D: -
J: TRBJ2-7
size: many
V: TRBV10-3

CDR3: CASSLWESGGVDTQYF
DNA: TGTGCCAGCAGCTTATGGGAGAGCGGGGGGGTAGATACGCAGTATTTT
D: TRBD2
J: TRBJ2-3
size: many
V: TRBV7-2

CDR3: CASSLVGSGIFLDTQYF
DNA: TGTGCCAGCAGCTTAGTGGGTAGCGGGATCTTTCTGGATACGCAGTATTTT
D: TRBD2
J: TRBJ2-3
size: many
V: TRBV7-2

CDR3: CASSDLEETQYF
DNA: TGTGCCAGCAGTGATCTCGAGGAGACCCAGTACTTC
D: -
J: TRBJ2-5
size: many
V: TRBV25-1

CDR3: CASSHAALGSYGYTF
DNA: TGTGCCAGCAGCCACGCCGCCCTTGGGAGCTATGGCTACACCTTC
D: -
J: TRBJ1-2
size: -
V: TRBV12-3/TRBV12-4

CDR3: CASSARWDGHSSYEQYF
DNA: TGTGCCAGCAGTGCCCGCTGGGACGGCCACAGCTCCTACGAGCAGTACTTC
D: -
J: TRBJ2-7
size: many
V: TRBV6-1

CDR3: CASSEAGILNTEAFF
DNA: TGTGCCAGCAGTGAAGCCGGGATCTTGAACACTGAAGCTTTCTTT
D: -
J: TRBJ1-1
size: many
V: TRBV6-1

CDR3: CASKIWDRAYEQYF
DNA: TGTGCCAGCAAGATATGGGACCGAGCCTACGAGCAGTACTTC
D: -
J: TRBJ2-7
size: many
V: TRBV12-3/TRBV12-4

CDR3: CASSLEGLAGDLFLSSYNEQFF
DNA: TGCGCCAGCAGCTTGGAGGGACTAGCGGGAGACCTTTTCCTAAGCTCCTACAATGAGCAGTTCTTC
D: TRBD2
J: TRBJ2-1
size: many
V: TRBV5-1

CDR3: CASSFNYARQETQYF
DNA: TGTGCCAGCAGCTTTAACTACGCCCGGCAAGAGACCCAGTACTTC
D: -
J: TRBJ2-5
size: -
V: TRBV13

CDR3: CSAQETQYF
DNA: TGCAGTGCTCAAGAGACCCAGTACTTC
D: -
J: TRBJ2-5
size: many
V: TRBV20-1